This TCR beta chain is from a study of T cells in Graves' hyperthyroidism and ophthalmopathy. Study background: The authors collected peripheral blood at initial diagnosis, before any treatment.

It was roughly 10 ml of fresh peripheral blood that supplied the PBMCs. This clonotype was observed at least ten times. Germline-derived CDR1 and CDR2 are SGHAT and FQDESV (reference sequence). Trimming cost V 1 base and J 5 bases; bases outside gene matches: 15. This CDR3 has 19 residues. RNA transcripts provided the source from which TCR beta CDR3 regions were amplified. HTBI primers were employed in a first-round RT-PCR of the TCR CDR3. TCRdb reanalysed the multiplex PCR reads using MiXCR and keeps one entry per CDR3 protein. Of about 250,000 distinct CDR3 sequences listed, roughly 22% were seen once; the top ten hold roughly 32%.

The chain recombines TRBV11-1 with TRBJ2-7, with 12 bases lining up with TRBD2. The TCR originated in a woman aged 40 to 49 with Graves' ophthalmopathy. Material: blood. For the CDR3, the DNA is TGTGCCAGCAGCTTAGGTTGGGAAGCCGGGACTAGCGGGTCTGACGAGCAGTACTTC. Protein product: CASSLGWEAGTSGSDEQYF.